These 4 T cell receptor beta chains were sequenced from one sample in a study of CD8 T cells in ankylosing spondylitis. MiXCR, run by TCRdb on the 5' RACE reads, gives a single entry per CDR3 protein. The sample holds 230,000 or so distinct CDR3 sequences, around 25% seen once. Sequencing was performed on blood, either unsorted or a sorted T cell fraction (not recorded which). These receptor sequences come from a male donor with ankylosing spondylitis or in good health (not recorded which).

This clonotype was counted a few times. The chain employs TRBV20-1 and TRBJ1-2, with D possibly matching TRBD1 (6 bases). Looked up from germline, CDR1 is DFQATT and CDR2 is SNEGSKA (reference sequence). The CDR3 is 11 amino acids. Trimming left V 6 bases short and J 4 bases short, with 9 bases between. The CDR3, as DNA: TGCAGTGCAAGGACAGCCTATGGCTACACCTTC. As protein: CSARTAYGYTF.

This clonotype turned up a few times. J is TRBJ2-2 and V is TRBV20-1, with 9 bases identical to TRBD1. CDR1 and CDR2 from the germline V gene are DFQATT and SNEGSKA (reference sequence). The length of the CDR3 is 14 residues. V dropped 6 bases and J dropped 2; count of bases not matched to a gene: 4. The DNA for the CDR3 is TGCAGTGCCGTGACAGGGGGAAACACCGGGGAGCTGTTTTTT. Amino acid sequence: CSAVTGGNTGELFF.

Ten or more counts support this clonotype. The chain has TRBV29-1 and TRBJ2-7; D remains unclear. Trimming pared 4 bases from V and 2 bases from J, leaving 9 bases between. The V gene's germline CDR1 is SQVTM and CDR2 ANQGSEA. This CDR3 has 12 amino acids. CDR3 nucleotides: TGCAGCGTTGTTAGGGCCCCCTACGAGCAGTACTTC. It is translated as CSVVRAPYEQYF.

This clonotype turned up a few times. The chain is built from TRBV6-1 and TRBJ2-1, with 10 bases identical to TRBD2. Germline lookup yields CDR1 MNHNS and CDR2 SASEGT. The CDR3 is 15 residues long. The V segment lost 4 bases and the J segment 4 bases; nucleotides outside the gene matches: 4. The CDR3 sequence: CASSGSGGDYNEQFF. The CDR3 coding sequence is TGTGCCAGCAGTGGGAGCGGGGGGGATTACAATGAGCAGTTCTTC.